Shown below are 14 T cell receptor beta chains from a single sample sequenced in a study of shared clonotypes between healthy human individuals. The method was immunoSEQ multiplex PCR; TCRdb's version includes in-frame clones alone and lacks a portion of them. The data contain 2,500,000 or so clones, 80% to 95% of them singletons. What was sequenced was naive CD4+ T cells from PBMCs. Subset reported: CD45RA+ positively selected. The receptor set was obtained from a man between 18 and 35 years old in good health. Some clones in this sample may be carry-over from other donors' samples.

The gene calls are TRBV18 and TRBJ2-2, with no clear D. The V end lost 5 bases, the J end lost 0 bases, and 19 bases lay between the germline ends. This CDR3 spans 18 amino acids. The germline gives CDR1 KGHSH, CDR2 LQKENI. This CDR3 reads CASSSLPPGQTNTGELFF. CDR3 nucleotides: TGTGCCAGCTCATCCCTCCCCCCCGGCCAGACGAACACCGGGGAGCTGTTTTTT.

The chain combines TRBV5-1 with TRBJ2-1; 8 nucleotides agree with TRBD2. Trimming cost V 7 bases and J 0 bases; bases outside gene matches: 6. CDR3 length: 15 residues. Germline V lookup: CDR1 SGHRS, CDR2 YFSETQ. CDR3: CASRERENSYNEQFF. In DNA, the CDR3 is TGCGCCAGCCGCGAGCGGGAGAACTCCTACAATGAGCAGTTCTTC. The full variable domain, completed using reference TRBV5-1 and TRBJ2-1, is KAGVTQTPRYLIKTRGQQVTLSCSPISGHRSVSWYQQTPGQGLQFLFEYFSETQRNKGNFPGRFSGRQFSNSRSEMNVSTLELGDSALYLCASRERENSYNEQFFGPGTRLTVL.

This chain connects TRBV12-5 to TRBJ2-1; 9 bases line up with TRBD1. J lost 3 bases, V lost 6 bases, and 6 bases had no gene match. The CDR3 extends over 15 amino acids. CDR1 LGHNT and CDR2 FRNRAP come from the germline V gene. The CDR3 is CASGQGQGFYNEQFF. The CDR3 region has the DNA TGTGCTAGTGGCCAAGGACAGGGGTTCTACAATGAGCAGTTCTTC. The full variable domain, rest sourced from reference TRBV12-5 and TRBJ2-1, is DARVTQTPRHKVTEMGQEVTMRCQPILGHNTVFWYRQTMMQGLELLAYFRNRAPLDDSGMPKDRFSAEMPDATLATLKIQPSEPRDSAVYFCASGQGQGFYNEQFFGPGTRLTVL.

The chain links TRBV28 to TRBJ1-2; unclear D gene. The length of the CDR3 is 12 residues. Per the germline V gene, CDR1 is MDHEN and CDR2 is SYDVKM. CDR3 nucleotide sequence: TGTGCGGTCACGCGCTCTATCTATGGCTACACCTTC. The encoded protein is CAVTRSIYGYTF.

The chain joins TRBV5-1 to TRBJ2-1; TRBD1 or TRBD2 may be the D gene (7 bases each). V lost 4 bases and J 9 bases, leaving 23 bases between the germline ends. Germline-derived CDR1 and CDR2 are SGHRS and YFSETQ. This CDR3 region has 16 residues. CDR3 sequence reads: CASSPQGGQAKSEQFF. The CDR3 coding sequence is TGCGCCAGCAGCCCCCAGGGGGGGCAGGCAAAGTCTGAGCAGTTCTTC.

This clone occurred once. The chain joins TRBV11-2 to TRBJ2-7, with 9 bases that match TRBD2. The germline V gene has CDR1 SGHAT and CDR2 FQNNGV. The CDR3 loop spans 16 amino acids. The V segment lost 1 base and the J segment 6 bases; nucleotides outside the gene matches: 10. The CDR3 spells CASSLGSGLARSEQYF. DNA of the CDR3: TGTGCCAGCAGCTTAGGGTCCGGACTAGCGAGGAGCGAGCAGTACTTC.

This sequence joins TRBV9 and TRBJ1-5; D gene ambiguous. Trimming pared 0 bases from V and 3 bases from J, leaving 10 bases between. Germline V gene lookup returns CDR1 SGDLS and CDR2 YYNGEE. The CDR3 is 15 residues long. For the CDR3, the DNA is TGTGCCAGCAGCGTAGCCCCCATCCCCAATCAGCCCCAGCATTTT. The encoded protein is CASSVAPIPNQPQHF.

The chain uses TRBV7-3 and TRBJ2-1, with 7 nucleotides matching TRBD2. The CDR3 loop spans 16 amino acids. Germline loops: CDR1 SGHTA, CDR2 FQGTGA. J gave up 1 base and V 4 bases, and 7 bases lay outside the gene matches. The chain's CDR3 is CASSSQGGSSYNEQFF. The CDR3 DNA reads TGTGCCAGCAGCTCCCAAGGCGGGAGTTCCTACAATGAGCAGTTCTTC.

This chain links TRBV28 with TRBJ1-3, with D uncertain. CDR1 is MDHEN, CDR2 SYDVKM, per germline. The V and J ends lost 6 bases and 0 bases respectively, with 12 bases between them. The CDR3 length is 15 residues. Here the CDR3 DNA reads TGTGCCAGCAGCTCGCGAGTTAACTCTGGAAACACCATATATTTT. Translating it yields CASSSRVNSGNTIYF. The full variable domain, rest sourced from reference TRBV28 and TRBJ1-3, is DVKVTQSSRYLVKRTGEKVFLECVQDMDHENMFWYRQDPGLGLRLIYFSYDVKMKEKGDIPEGYSVSREKKERFSLILESASTNQTSMYLCASSSRVNSGNTIYFGEGSWLTVV.

The sample holds one count of this clone. The V gene is TRBV28, the J gene TRBJ2-2, with D perhaps given as TRBD1 or TRBD2 (6 bases each). V was clipped by 8 bases and J by 4 bases, with 23 bases between them. CDR1 is MDHEN, CDR2 SYDVKM, per germline. The CDR3 contains 17 residues. The DNA for the CDR3 is TGTGCCAGCTCCCCGACAACAGGGAGGCTTAGCACCGGGGAGCTGTTTTTT. Protein sequence: CASSPTTGRLSTGELFF. The entire variable domain, with the rest obtained from reference TRBV28 and TRBJ2-2, is as follows: DVKVTQSSRYLVKRTGEKVFLECVQDMDHENMFWYRQDPGLGLRLIYFSYDVKMKEKGDIPEGYSVSREKKERFSLILESASTNQTSMYLCASSPTTGRLSTGELFFGEGSRLTVL.

J is TRBJ2-7 and V is TRBV25-1; tentatively, D is TRBD2 (6 bases). Looked up from germline, CDR1 is MGHDK and CDR2 is SYGVNS. Trimming cost V 8 bases and J 0 bases, with 17 bases left between them. This CDR3 region has 15 residues. This chain's CDR3 is CASGGTLGRSYEQYF. DNA for the CDR3: TGTGCCAGCGGGGGGACTCTGGGACGCTCCTACGAGCAGTACTTC.

The chain combines TRBV2 with TRBJ2-3; 8 positions match TRBD2. The CDR3 contains 14 residues. Germline V gene data show CDR1 as SNHLY and CDR2 as FYNNEI. V lost 8 bases and J lost 5; bases outside the gene matches: 9. This chain's CDR3 is CASGRLANGDTQYF. DNA for the CDR3: TGTGCCAGCGGTCGACTAGCGAACGGAGATACGCAGTATTTT. The complete variable domain, with remaining parts taken from reference TRBV2 and TRBJ2-3, reads EPEVTQTPSHQVTQMGQEVILRCVPISNHLYFYWYRQILGQKVEFLVSFYNNEISEKSEIFDDQFSVERPDGSNFTLKIRSTKLEDSAMYFCASGRLANGDTQYFGPGTRLTVL.

V is TRBV28 and J is TRBJ2-1, with D perhaps TRBD2 (5 bases). V lost 3 bases and J lost 5, with 11 bases in between. This CDR3 region has 14 residues. The germline gives CDR1 MDHEN, CDR2 SYDVKM. The CDR3 loop is CASSFIGDDNEQFF. CDR3 sequence (DNA): TGTGCCAGCAGTTTCATCGGGGATGACAATGAGCAGTTCTTC.

V and J are TRBV4-3 and TRBJ1-3, with D possibly being TRBD1 (6 bases). V lost 4 bases and J lost 0, with 13 bases in between. Germline CDR1 is LGHNA and CDR2 is YSLEER. This CDR3 is built from 16 residues. CDR3 bases: TGCGCCAGCAGCCGACAGCGGGGGCTCTCTGGAAACACCATATATTTT. Translation: CASSRQRGLSGNTIYF.